These 25 T cell receptor beta chains were sequenced from one sample in a study of memory CD4+ T cells and cytomegalovirus serostatus. Sequencing was performed with immunoSEQ multiplex PCR; in TCRdb, only in-frame clones are kept and a portion is missing. Altogether tens of thousands of clones are present, 76% being singletons, with the ten largest covering less than 1.3%. The sort gate was single viable CD3+CD4+CD8-CD45RO+ cells for memory CD4+ T cells. Sequencing was performed on memory CD4+ T cells from blood. Every receptor here comes from an adult in good health and CMV-seronegative.

The chain is built from TRBV14 and TRBJ1-6; 7 nucleotides line up with TRBD1. V trimming: 4 bases; J trimming: 6 bases; junction bases outside the gene matches: 9. Germline V CDR1 and CDR2: SGHDN, FVKESK. The CDR3 runs to 16 residues. In nucleotides, the CDR3 is TGTGCCAGCAGCCCACACAGGGGCGACTCTAATTCACCCCTCCACTTT. The encoded protein is CASSPHRGDSNSPLHF.

The chain is built from TRBV7-9 and TRBJ1-1; D not resolved. V lost 1 base and J lost 1, with 7 bases in between. From germline, CDR1 is SEHNR and CDR2 FQNEAQ (reference sequence). The length of the CDR3 is 14 residues. CDR3 nucleotide sequence: TGTGCCAGCAGCTTAGTGCCAGAGAACACTGAAGCTTTCTTT. Amino acids: CASSLVPENTEAFF.

The chain links TRBV10-3 to TRBJ1-4; 8 nucleotides line up with TRBD1. Germline lookup yields CDR1 ENHRY and CDR2 SYGVKD. The CDR3 length is 16 residues. Trimming took 5 bases from V and 7 from J; bases not matched to a gene: 12. The CDR3 loop reads CAISTTEQGAGEKLFF. DNA for the CDR3: TGTGCCATCAGTACGACGGAGCAGGGGGCTGGTGAAAAACTGTTTTTT.

The CDR3: CASSFQGGQGTGELFF. CDR3 bases: TGTGCCAGCAGCTTCCAAGGGGGGCAAGGCACCGGGGAGCTGTTTTTT. This rearrangement joins TRBV7-6 to TRBJ2-2; D could derive from TRBD1 or TRBD2 (6 bases each). The CDR3 consists of 16 residues. CDR1 is SGHVS and CDR2 is FNYEAQ in the germline V gene. V was shortened by 3 bases and J by 4 bases, with 15 bases between the two germline ends.

This clone was counted a few times. The V call is TRBV30, the J call TRBJ1-1; D is perhaps TRBD1 (5 bases). V gave up 1 base and J gave up 4 bases, with 13 bases separating them. This CDR3 has 14 residues. Germline V gene data show CDR1 as GTSNPN and CDR2 as SVGIG (reference sequence). This CDR3 reads CAWSGVGGSTEAFF. The DNA for the CDR3 is TGTGCCTGGAGTGGGGTGGGGGGGAGCACTGAAGCTTTCTTT.

This clone occurred a few times. The chain has TRBV30 and TRBJ1-5; TRBD1 matches 8 bases. This CDR3 contains 15 residues. Germline CDR1 and CDR2: GTSNPN and SVGIG (reference sequence). With 2 bases clipped from V and 6 bases from J, the junction kept 9 bases outside the gene matches. This CDR3 reads CAWSRGQGLSQPQHF. CDR3 DNA sequence: TGTGCCTGGAGTAGAGGACAGGGTTTGAGTCAGCCCCAGCATTTT.

Only one count was recorded for this clone. V is TRBV7-9 and J is TRBJ1-1; 7 bases agree with TRBD1. V shed 5 bases, J shed 3 bases, and the junction held 21 bases outside the gene matches. This CDR3 has 19 amino acids. Looked up from germline, CDR1 is SEHNR and CDR2 is FQNEAQ (reference sequence). The CDR3 DNA is TGTGCCAGCAGCACAGCCGGTGCGACAGGGACAAAAAGGGACACTGAAGCTTTCTTT. Its translation: CASSTAGATGTKRDTEAFF.

This chain uses TRBV7-6 with TRBJ2-1; 9 nucleotides align to TRBD2. The germline CDR1 and CDR2 sequences are SGHVS and FNYEAQ. The CDR3 extends over 15 amino acids. Trimming removed 6 bases from V and 2 bases from J; junction bases left unmatched: 5. The CDR3 loop is CASSSTSGPYNEQFF. The DNA for the CDR3 is TGTGCCAGCAGTTCGACTAGCGGACCCTACAATGAGCAGTTCTTC.

The chain has TRBV2 and TRBJ1-2; 8 bases match TRBD1. This CDR3 is 13 amino acids long. J gave up 1 base and V 10 bases, and 5 bases lay outside the gene matches. The germline V gene has CDR1 SNHLY and CDR2 FYNNEI. The CDR3 sequence is CAISGQGNYGYTF. In DNA form, the CDR3 reads TGTGCCATCTCCGGACAGGGTAACTATGGCTACACCTTC.

V usage is TRBV6-6 and J usage is TRBJ1-4; D remains unclear. Trimming pared 3 bases from V and 7 bases from J, leaving 3 bases between. The CDR3 is 11 residues long. Germline V gives CDR1 MNHNY, CDR2 SVGAGI (reference sequence). The CDR3 coding sequence is TGTGCCAGCAGTTATCTTGAAAAACTGTTTTTT. This codes for CASSYLEKLFF.

The J gene is TRBJ1-5, the V gene TRBV7-2; D gene uncertain. Germline V gene lookup returns CDR1 SGHTA and CDR2 FQGNSA. V was cut by 1 base and J by 5 bases, with 6 bases left in between. This CDR3 is 13 amino acids long. The DNA for the CDR3 is TGTGCCAGCAGCTTAGGCCCCTATCAGCCCCAGCATTTT. Translation: CASSLGPYQPQHF. The variable domain in full, completed from reference TRBV7-2 and TRBJ1-5, reads GAGVSQSPSNKVTEKGKDVELRCDPISGHTALYWYRQSLGQGLEFLIYFQGNSAPDKSGLPSDRFSAERTGGSVSTLTIQRTQQEDSAVYLCASSLGPYQPQHFGDGTRLSIL.

The chain carries TRBV11-3 and TRBJ2-2; maybe TRBD1 (6 bases). V lost 0 bases, J lost 7 bases, and 6 bases lay in between. The CDR3 covers 13 residues. Germline V gives CDR1 SGHNT, CDR2 YENEEA. CDR3 loop: CASSLEGGGELFF. For the CDR3, the DNA is TGTGCCAGCAGCTTAGAAGGGGGCGGGGAGCTGTTTTTT.

The J gene is TRBJ1-4, the V gene TRBV5-5; D is ambiguous. The CDR3 spans 13 residues. With 3 bases removed from V and 3 bases from J, the gap between germline ends came to 6 bases. The germline V gene has CDR1 SGHKS and CDR2 YYEKEE (reference sequence). CDR3 amino acids: CASSSAPNEKLFF. In nucleotides, the CDR3 is TGTGCCAGCAGCTCAGCCCCTAATGAAAAACTGTTTTTT.

DNA for the CDR3: TGCGCCAGCAGCTTGGCCGTCTCGTTAAACAATGAGCAGTTCTTC. This encodes CASSLAVSLNNEQFF. This chain links TRBV5-1 with TRBJ2-1, with D unresolved. The V end was cut by 0 bases, the J end by 5 bases, with 12 bases between. CDR3 size: 15 residues. CDR1 and CDR2 from the germline V gene are SGHRS and YFSETQ.

The chain couples TRBV27 to TRBJ2-6; no firm D call. V lost 3 bases to trimming and J lost 0 bases, with 15 bases between them. Per the germline V gene, CDR1 is MNHEY and CDR2 is SMNVEV (reference sequence). The CDR3 extends over 18 amino acids. The CDR3 here is CASSLDGLRSSGANVLTF. The CDR3 DNA follows: TGTGCCAGCAGTTTGGACGGGTTACGGAGCTCTGGGGCCAACGTCCTGACTTTC.

This rearrangement joins TRBV2 to TRBJ1-5; D call uncertain. The germline gives CDR1 SNHLY, CDR2 FYNNEI. This CDR3 contains 14 residues. V was clipped by 7 bases and J by 3 bases, with 13 bases between them. In nucleotides, the CDR3 is TGTGCCAGCATTCGGGGAGCCTTCAATCAGCCCCAGCATTTT. Its protein product is CASIRGAFNQPQHF.

The chain has TRBV11-2 and TRBJ2-5; 11 nucleotides align to TRBD2. The CDR3 runs 16 residues. V shed 1 base and J 1 base; nucleotides not matched to a gene: 2. Per germline, CDR1 SGHAT and CDR2 FQNNGV. CDR3 DNA: TGTGCCAGCAGCTTAGCGACTAGCGGGATCCAAGAGACCCAGTACTTC. Residues: CASSLATSGIQETQYF.

The chain employs TRBV27 and TRBJ2-7; 8 nucleotides line up with TRBD1. The CDR3 has 11 residues. The germline CDR1 and CDR2 sequences are MNHEY and SMNVEV (reference sequence). The V segment lost 6 bases and the J segment 6 bases; nucleotides outside the gene matches: 1. The CDR3 DNA sequence: TGTGCCAGCAGACAGGGGGGCGAGCAGTACTTC. This gives the protein CASRQGGEQYF.

The chain carries TRBV28 and TRBJ2-4; a possible D gene is TRBD1 (6 bases). V gave up 5 bases and J gave up 0 bases, with 14 bases separating them. This CDR3 spans 16 amino acids. The germline V gene has CDR1 MDHEN and CDR2 SYDVKM. The CDR3 sequence: CASSPVGALAKNIQYF. The CDR3 nucleotides are TGTGCCAGCAGTCCCGTGGGGGCGCTAGCCAAAAACATTCAGTACTTC.

This chain links TRBV6-1 with TRBJ2-5, with TRBD2 identical over 8 bases. The CDR3 covers 17 residues. V lost 1 base to trimming and J lost 3 bases; unmatched junction nucleotides: 10. Germline CDR1 is MNHNS and CDR2 is SASEGT. The chain's CDR3 is CASSEGLAGWVEETQYF. As DNA, the CDR3 is TGTGCCAGCAGTGAAGGGCTAGCGGGCTGGGTCGAAGAGACCCAGTACTTC.

The chain joins TRBV10-3 to TRBJ2-3; TRBD1 matches at 7 bases. Germline V lookup: CDR1 ENHRY, CDR2 SYGVKD. The CDR3 sequence is 15 residues long. Trimming removed 2 bases from V and 2 bases from J; junction bases left unmatched: 4. CDR3 sequence (DNA): TGTGCCATCAGTGAGCCGGGACAGACCACAGATACGCAGTATTTT. Residues: CAISEPGQTTDTQYF.

J is TRBJ2-7 and V is TRBV28; D possibly corresponds to TRBD2 (6 bases). Germline CDR1 and CDR2: MDHEN and SYDVKM. The CDR3 totals 15 residues. Trimming cost V 6 bases and J 0 bases, with 15 bases left between them. CDR3: CASSLIAASSYEQYF. The CDR3 DNA follows: TGTGCCAGCAGCTTAATAGCGGCAAGCTCCTACGAGCAGTACTTC.

This clone was observed once. The CDR3 is CASSGHLTSEAFF. Written as DNA, the CDR3 is TGTGCCAGCAGTGGTCACCTGACGAGCGAAGCTTTCTTT. This rearrangement joins TRBV6-5 to TRBJ1-1; no clear D gene. The V and J ends lost 5 bases and 8 bases respectively, with 15 bases between them. Germline V gene lookup returns CDR1 MNHEY and CDR2 SVGAGI. This CDR3 region has 13 residues.

This clone was recorded only once. The chain is built from TRBV7-2 and TRBJ2-3, with D possibly matching TRBD1 (6 bases). The V and J ends lost 1 base and 6 bases respectively, with 17 bases between them. This CDR3 region has 16 residues. Germline values: CDR1 SGHTA, CDR2 FQGNSA. This CDR3 reads CASSLVKGGGGDTQYF. CDR3 coding DNA: TGTGCCAGCAGCTTAGTCAAAGGGGGTGGGGGTGATACGCAGTATTTT. Together with reference TRBV7-2 and TRBJ2-3, the CDR3 gives the full variable domain: GAGVSQSPSNKVTEKGKDVELRCDPISGHTALYWYRQSLGQGLEFLIYFQGNSAPDKSGLPSDRFSAERTGGSVSTLTIQRTQQEDSAVYLCASSLVKGGGGDTQYFGPGTRLTVL.

Only one count was recorded for this clone. The chain has TRBV6-1 and TRBJ2-3; 8 bases are a match to TRBD2. The V and J ends lost 3 bases and 3 bases, in that order; junction bases with no gene match: 8. CDR1 MNHNS and CDR2 SASEGT come from the germline V gene. The CDR3 consists of 16 residues. The CDR3 sequence: CASSESYGGVTDTQYF. The DNA of the CDR3 is TGTGCCAGCAGTGAGTCTTACGGGGGGGTTACAGATACGCAGTATTTT.